A selection of T cell receptor beta chains follows, all from one sample in a study of metastatic and nonmetastatic thyroid tumors. TCRdb reprocessed the PCR reads via MiXCR. The sample holds some 69,000 clones; 13% to 15% are singletons and the top ten take about 6.5%. The sequenced sample was blood. The receptors derive from a male donor with papillary thyroid cancer or a benign thyroid nodule (not recorded which). Some clones in this sample may be carry-over from other donors' samples. Both conserved end residues are part of each CDR3. Each record gives: V gene, CDR3 length, J gene, clone size, D gene, CDR3 DNA, CDR3 protein. The D gene is left open where the match is weak. Not every row has a clone size; where given, it reads once, few, many or a size class.

V: TRBV7-7; length: 15; J: TRBJ2-3; size: many; D: -; DNA: TGTGCTAGCAGCCAGGAGCTGTCTAGCACAGATACGCAGTATTTT; CDR3: CASSQELSSTDTQYF
V: TRBV7-9; length: 15; J: TRBJ1-1; size: many; D: -; DNA: TGTGCCAGCAGTCACTCGGGGGGCGGGAACACTGAAGCTTTCTTT; CDR3: CASSHSGGGNTEAFF
V: TRBV29-1; length: 14; J: TRBJ2-3; size: -; D: TRBD1; DNA: TGCAGCGTGTCTCAGGGGGCTTCCACAGATACGCAGTATTTT; CDR3: CSVSQGASTDTQYF
V: TRBV6-2/TRBV6-3; length: 16; J: TRBJ1-2; size: few; D: -; DNA: TGTGCCAGCAGTTATTCATCCAGGGGAGCTAACTATGGCTACACCTTC; CDR3: CASSYSSRGANYGYTF
V: TRBV13; length: 17; J: TRBJ1-1; size: many; D: TRBD1; DNA: TGTGCCAGCAGCTCGACCCGGGACAGGGGCGAAAAGGCAGGAGCTTTCTTT; CDR3: CASSSTRDRGEKAGAFF
V: TRBV5-1; length: 16; J: TRBJ2-3; size: many; D: TRBD2; DNA: TGCGCCAGCAGCAGCCGGGACTATTCAGACACAGATACGCAGTATTTT; CDR3: CASSSRDYSDTDTQYF
V: TRBV7-3; length: 19; J: TRBJ1-2; size: many; D: -; DNA: TGTGCCAGCAGCTTAACGTTCACCCGAAGGGCAGGGAGCCTCTATGGCTACACCTTC; CDR3: CASSLTFTRRAGSLYGYTF
V: TRBV6-1; length: 16; J: TRBJ1-2; size: -; D: -; DNA: TGTGCCAGCACCCTAACCCCGGACGGATATAACTATGGCTACACCTTC; CDR3: CASTLTPDGYNYGYTF
V: TRBV30; length: 13; J: TRBJ1-1; size: many; D: -; DNA: TGTGCCTGGAACCAGGCCTTGAACACTGAAGCTTTCTTT; CDR3: CAWNQALNTEAFF
V: TRBV7-6; length: 13; J: TRBJ2-1; size: many; D: -; DNA: TGTGCCAGCAGCCTAGGACCCGGGAATGAGCAGTTCTTC; CDR3: CASSLGPGNEQFF
V: TRBV19; length: 16; J: TRBJ1-5; size: many; D: TRBD1; DNA: TGTGCCAGTAGTATCGGCAGGGACAGATACAATCAGCCCCAGCATTTT; CDR3: CASSIGRDRYNQPQHF
V: TRBV12-3/TRBV12-4; length: 13; J: TRBJ1-1; size: many; D: -; DNA: TGTGCCAGCCGAGGGGGGTGGAACACTGAAGCTTTCTTT; CDR3: CASRGGWNTEAFF
V: TRBV19; length: 15; J: TRBJ2-6; size: few; D: -; DNA: TGTGCCAGTAGTAATGCGGGGTCGGGGGCCAATGTCCTGACTTTC; CDR3: CASSNAGSGANVLTF
V: TRBV19; length: 14; J: TRBJ1-1; size: many; D: -; DNA: TGTGCCAGTAGTATCCCGGCAGCGAACACTGAAGCTTTCTTT; CDR3: CASSIPAANTEAFF
V: TRBV18; length: 17; J: TRBJ2-5; size: -; D: TRBD2; DNA: TGTGCCAGCTCACCCGGCAGCGGGGGACGACATTGTGAGACCCAGTACTTC; CDR3: CASSPGSGGRHCETQYF
V: TRBV3-1; length: 13; J: TRBJ2-2; size: -; D: -; DNA: TGTGCCAGCTACAGTCGGGAAGCCGGGGAGCTGTTTTTT; CDR3: CASYSREAGELFF